One sample yielded the 27 T cell receptor beta chains listed below, sequenced in a study of blood T cell repertoires in COVID-19 (dated by TCRdb to about 2020). The protocol used for the library was the immunoSEQ multiplex PCR assay. TCRdb carries this immuneACCESS record with in-frame sequences only. Its versions omit some clonotypes, under half of them owing to an unresolved V gene in the studies checked, with the rest unexplained. The table for this sample lists 150,000 to 200,000 clones; about 88% of them were counted only once. Of the sample, roughly 25% is held by the ten largest clones. Sequencing was performed on peripheral blood. Receptors were obtained from a man in his sixties with acute or convalescent COVID-19.

The count of this clone is one. V gene TRBV19 combines with J gene TRBJ1-4; TRBD1 is a possible D gene (5 bases). The CDR3 extends over 15 amino acids. V was trimmed by 3 bases and J by 0 bases, leaving 8 bases between them. Germline assignment: CDR1 LNHDA and CDR2 SQIVND (reference sequence). CDR3 sequence: CASSMPTATNEKLFF. CDR3 sequence (DNA): TGTGCCAGTAGTATGCCGACAGCAACTAATGAAAAACTGTTTTTT.

The chain employs TRBV11-2 and TRBJ1-4, with D possibly TRBD1 on 6 matching bases. Germline V gene sequence: CDR1 SGHAT, CDR2 FQNNGV. Between the trimmed V and J ends, which lost 0 bases and 7 bases, there was a span of 9 bases. The CDR3 sequence is 14 residues long. The CDR3 nucleotides are TGTGCCAGCAGCTTAGATCTACAGGGTGAAAAACTGTTTTTT. Translation: CASSLDLQGEKLFF.

The V and J genes are TRBV7-3 and TRBJ1-1; 7 nucleotides line up with TRBD1. Looked up from germline, CDR1 is SGHTA and CDR2 is FQGTGA. CDR3 size: 13 residues. The V gene end was trimmed by 5 bases and the J gene end by 7 bases; junction bases not matched to a gene: 7. The chain's CDR3 is CASSPQGESEAFF. The CDR3 DNA sequence: TGTGCCAGCAGCCCGCAGGGGGAGAGTGAAGCTTTCTTT. Full variable domain (outside the CDR3, taken from reference TRBV7-3 and TRBJ1-1): GAGVSQTPSNKVTEKGKYVELRCDPISGHTALYWYRQSLGQGPEFLIYFQGTGAADDSGLPNDRFFAVRPEGSVSTLKIQRTERGDSAVYLCASSPQGESEAFFGQGTRLTVV.

The chain carries TRBV29-1 and TRBJ1-1; maybe TRBD1 (5 bases). Per the germline V gene, CDR1 is SQVTM and CDR2 is ANQGSEA. Trimming shortened V by 5 bases and J by 4 bases, and 11 bases separated the two germline ends. This CDR3 contains 12 residues. Here the CDR3 reads CSVPRGVTEAFF. The CDR3 DNA reads as TGCAGCGTTCCCCGGGGGGTCACTGAAGCTTTCTTT.

The CDR3 region is CASSLAGRGFTF. CDR3 coding DNA: TGTGCCAGCAGCTTGGCCGGCAGGGGGTTTACCTTC. This chain uses TRBV5-6 with TRBJ1-2, with 7 nucleotides matching TRBD1. J gave up 14 bases and V 0 bases, and 7 bases lay outside the gene matches. Germline CDR1 reads SGHDT; CDR2 reads YYEEEE. CDR3 length equals 12 residues.

The CDR3 DNA reads as TGTGCCTGGGGATGGGGGGGGCCCGATAATGAAAAACTGTTTTTT. Its translation: CAWGWGGPDNEKLFF. The J gene is TRBJ1-4, the V gene TRBV30, with TRBD1 as a possible D gene (6 bases). The germline V and J ends were trimmed by 5 bases and 4 bases, with 17 bases remaining between them. The V gene's germline CDR1 is GTSNPN and CDR2 SVGIG (reference sequence). The CDR3 is made up of 15 amino acids.

The genes are TRBV4-1 and TRBJ1-2, with D unclear. The germline V and J ends were trimmed by 0 bases and 5 bases, with 10 bases remaining between them. Germline V CDR1 and CDR2: MGHRA, YSYEKL. CDR3 length: 14 residues. CDR3 in amino acids: CASSQDPQNYGYTF. CDR3 bases: TGCGCCAGCAGCCAAGATCCACAGAATTATGGCTACACCTTC.

This chain joins TRBV12-3 or TRBV12-4 and TRBJ1-1; D is uncertain. V was clipped by 3 bases and J by 8 bases, with 13 bases between them. This CDR3 spans 13 amino acids. The CDR3 DNA follows: TGTGCCAGCAGTTTTAGCAAGAGGCTAGAAGCTTTCTTT. This gives the protein CASSFSKRLEAFF.

V is TRBV15 and J is TRBJ2-3; 9 bases line up with TRBD2. This CDR3 comprises 13 residues. Germline V gene sequence: CDR1 LNHNV, CDR2 YYDKDF (reference sequence). With V trimmed by 7 bases and J by 3 bases, 2 bases remained unmatched. The CDR3 nucleotides read TGTGCCACCATGCGGGGGGGAACAGATACGCAGTATTTT. It is translated as CATMRGGTDTQYF.

This chain uses TRBV11-2 with TRBJ1-4; possible D gene TRBD1, 6 bases. V lost 4 bases to trimming and J lost 5 bases, with 17 bases between them. CDR1 is SGHAT and CDR2 is FQNNGV in the germline V gene. There are 16 residues in the CDR3. CDR3 nucleotides: TGTGCCAGCAGCTCTCCAGGGGCAGGCGCGAATGAAAAACTGTTTTTT. This encodes CASSSPGAGANEKLFF.

The chain joins TRBV5-1 to TRBJ1-2; 10 positions agree with TRBD1. V was pared by 0 bases and J by 7 bases, with 6 bases of the junction left unmatched. Germline-derived CDR1 and CDR2 are SGHRS and YFSETQ. This CDR3 is built from 15 residues. CDR3 DNA sequence: TGCGCCAGCAGCTTGGTTGGGACAGGGGATATTGGCTACACCTTC. Its translation is CASSLVGTGDIGYTF.

The chain has TRBV2 and TRBJ2-2, with 13 bases identical to TRBD2. V dropped 6 bases and J dropped 7; count of bases not matched to a gene: 5. This CDR3 has 15 residues. Germline V gene sequence: CDR1 SNHLY, CDR2 FYNNEI. The CDR3 protein is CASRRLAGGHGELFF. CDR3 sequence (DNA): TGTGCCAGCAGAAGACTAGCGGGAGGTCACGGGGAGCTGTTTTTT.

This chain connects TRBV19 to TRBJ2-5; 10 bases match TRBD1. This CDR3 contains 17 residues. Unmatched junction bases numbered 8, after V lost 2 bases and J lost 2 bases. The germline V gene encodes CDR1 LNHDA and CDR2 SQIVND (reference sequence). The CDR3 DNA reads as TGTGCCAGTAGTATAACCGGGCGGACAGGGGGACAAGAGACCCAGTACTTC. Translated, it gives CASSITGRTGGQETQYF.

The CDR3 sequence is CASGGRNYGYTF. DNA for the CDR3: TGTGCCAGCGGAGGGCGGAACTATGGCTACACCTTC. The chain couples TRBV11-1 to TRBJ1-2; D gene ambiguous. This CDR3 has 12 residues. The V end lost 8 bases, the J end lost 2 bases, and 9 bases lay between the germline ends. CDR1 is SGHAT and CDR2 is FQDESV in the germline V gene (reference sequence).

The J gene is TRBJ2-4, the V gene TRBV9; 8 bases are a match to TRBD1. CDR3 length equals 16 residues. In germline, CDR1 is SGDLS, CDR2 YYNGEE. V lost 0 bases, J lost 7 bases, and 9 bases stayed unmatched. The CDR3 sequence: CASSVEGSDRVNIQYF. CDR3 nucleotide sequence: TGTGCCAGCAGCGTAGAAGGATCGGACAGGGTTAACATTCAGTACTTC.

The chain has TRBV9 and TRBJ1-3; D is possibly TRBD1 (6 bases). The CDR3 sequence is 16 residues long. V lost 4 bases, J lost 8 bases, and 22 bases lay in between. In germline, CDR1 is SGDLS, CDR2 YYNGEE. CDR3 sequence reads: CASSPGQSPLGDTIYF. The CDR3 nucleotides read TGTGCCAGCAGCCCTGGACAGAGCCCTCTCGGTGACACCATATATTTT.

The V and J genes are TRBV5-6 and TRBJ1-1; the D is unclear. The germline CDR1 and CDR2 sequences are SGHDT and YYEEEE. V shed 6 bases and J shed 0 bases, with 12 bases lying between them. CDR3 length equals 14 residues. The DNA of the CDR3 is TGTGCCAGCAACCTAGGCGGGATGAACACTGAAGCTTTCTTT. Translating gives CASNLGGMNTEAFF.

CDR3 DNA sequence: TGCGCCAGCAGCACATTACAGGGGTTCGCGAACACTGAAGCTTTCTTT. Translation: CASSTLQGFANTEAFF. The chain uses TRBV5-1 and TRBJ1-1, with TRBD1 matching over 7 bases. The V gene end was trimmed by 4 bases and the J gene end by 1 base; junction bases not matched to a gene: 10. Germline V gene lookup returns CDR1 SGHRS and CDR2 YFSETQ. There are 16 residues in the CDR3.

This chain joins TRBV19 and TRBJ1-1; tentative D call: TRBD1 (6 bases). CDR3 length: 16 amino acids. Germline loops: CDR1 LNHDA, CDR2 SQIVND (reference sequence). V dropped 1 base and J dropped 4 bases, with 16 bases sitting between them. The CDR3 loop is CASSIGGHLLATEAFF. The CDR3 DNA is TGTGCCAGTAGTATAGGGGGACATCTTTTAGCCACTGAAGCTTTCTTT. Complete variable domain (other parts from reference TRBV19 and TRBJ1-1): DGGITQSPKYLFRKEGQNVTLSCEQNLNHDAMYWYRQDPGQGLRLIYYSQIVNDFQKGDIAEGYSVSREKKESFPLTVTSAQKNPTAFYLCASSIGGHLLATEAFFGQGTRLTVV.

V usage is TRBV18 and J usage is TRBJ1-1; 8 bases are shared with TRBD1. Trimming cost V 3 bases and J 8 bases; bases outside gene matches: 5. CDR3 length: 13 residues. Per germline, CDR1 KGHSH and CDR2 LQKENI. The CDR3 bases are TGTGCCAGCTCACCCTCTGGGGACAGGGAAGCTTTCTTT. This encodes CASSPSGDREAFF.

CDR3 nucleotides: TGTGCCATCAGCTGGGACAGGGGCTACAATGAGCAGTTCTTC. This gives the protein CAISWDRGYNEQFF. The chain employs TRBV10-3 and TRBJ2-1; 10 bases align to TRBD1. CDR1 and CDR2 from the germline V gene are ENHRY and SYGVKD. CDR3 length equals 14 residues. With V trimmed by 6 bases and J by 3 bases, 2 bases remained unmatched.

The chain carries TRBV11-2 and TRBJ2-5; TRBD1 agrees at 9 bases. The trim removed 7 bases at V and 5 bases at J, leaving 2 bases unmatched. This CDR3 is 12 amino acids long. The germline gives CDR1 SGHAT, CDR2 FQNNGV. CDR3 nucleotides: TGTGCCAGCAACAGGGGGCCGGAGACCCAGTACTTC. Translated, it gives CASNRGPETQYF. The variable domain in full, with the rest retrieved from reference TRBV11-2 and TRBJ2-5, is EAGVAQSPRYKIIEKRQSVAFWCNPISGHATLYWYQQILGQGPKLLIQFQNNGVVDDSQLPKDRFSAERLKGVDSTLKIQPAKLEDSAVYLCASNRGPETQYFGPGTRLLVL.

This rearrangement joins TRBV7-6 to TRBJ2-1, with a weak D call TRBD1 (6 bases). The CDR3 consists of 15 residues. Germline CDR1 SGHVS, CDR2 FNYEAQ. V was trimmed by 2 bases and J by 6 bases, leaving 14 bases between them. CDR3 DNA sequence: TGTGCCAGCAGCTTACAGGGGTTTGGGGGCAATGAGCAGTTCTTC. Translating it yields CASSLQGFGGNEQFF.

V is TRBV5-1 and J is TRBJ1-3, with D unclear. The length of the CDR3 is 15 residues. The ends were cut back, 1 base at V and 4 bases at J, with 12 bases in the middle. Germline CDR1 SGHRS, CDR2 YFSETQ. CDR3 amino acids: CASSLYEISGNTIYF. CDR3 coding DNA: TGCGCCAGCAGCTTGTATGAGATTTCAGGAAACACCATATATTTT.

Only one count was recorded for this clone. The chain has TRBV3-1 (or the pseudogene TRBV3-2) and TRBJ2-1, with TRBD2 matching 11 bases. CDR3 length equals 16 residues. Germline V gives CDR1 LGHDT, CDR2 YNNKEL (reference sequence). V lost 4 bases, J lost 5 bases, and 7 bases stayed unmatched. CDR3 in amino acids: CASSLSPGLADNEQFF. In DNA, the CDR3 is TGTGCCAGCAGCCTCTCTCCGGGACTAGCGGACAATGAGCAGTTCTTC.

The chain carries TRBV18 and TRBJ1-5, with TRBD1 matching 8 bases. From germline, CDR1 is KGHSH and CDR2 LQKENI. V shed 4 bases, J shed 4 bases, and the junction held 6 bases outside the gene matches. CDR3 length: 15 residues. The CDR3 DNA reads TGTGCCAGCTCACTCGCCGGACAGGGTAATCAGCCCCAGCATTTT. Translated: CASSLAGQGNQPQHF.

This rearrangement joins TRBV27 to TRBJ2-7, with 7 bases aligning to TRBD1. The germline CDR1 and CDR2 sequences are MNHEY and SMNVEV (reference sequence). The V and J ends lost 6 bases and 4 bases, in that order; junction bases with no gene match: 6. The CDR3 contains 13 residues. The CDR3 DNA is TGTGCCAGCAGGGGGACAGCCTATTACGAGCAGTACTTC. Its protein is CASRGTAYYEQYF.